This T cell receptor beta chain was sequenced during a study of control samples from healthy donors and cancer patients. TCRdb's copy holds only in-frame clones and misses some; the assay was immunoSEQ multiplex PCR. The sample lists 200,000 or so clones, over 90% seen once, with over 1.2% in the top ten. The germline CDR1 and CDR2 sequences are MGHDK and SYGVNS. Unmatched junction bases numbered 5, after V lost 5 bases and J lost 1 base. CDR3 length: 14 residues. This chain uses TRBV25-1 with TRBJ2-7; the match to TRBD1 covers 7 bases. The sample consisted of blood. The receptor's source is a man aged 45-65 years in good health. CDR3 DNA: TGTGCCAGCAGTCGACAGGGTGAATCCTACGAGCAGTACTTC. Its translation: CASSRQGESYEQYF.